There are many counts of the clone carrying this T cell receptor (beta chain). TCR beta VDJ and CDR3 were profiled, and genomic DNA was the template. TCRdb re-analysed the reads in MiXCR, keeping a single row per CDR3 protein. The profile shows 250,000 or so distinct CDR3 sequences, around half of them singletons. The sample belongs to a study of CD8+CD57+ T cells in acquired aplastic anemia. About the study: Mean yield of DNA from sorted CD4+ and CD8+ cells was about 3.2 ug.

Previously, flow cytometry had revealed CD8+CD57+ cell expansion in the patients chosen for sequencing. The patients all had a severe acquired aplastic anemia diagnosis. The V end lost 5 bases, the J end lost 6 bases, and 11 bases lay between the germline ends. Per the germline V gene, CDR1 is DFQATT and CDR2 is SNEGSKA (reference sequence). This CDR3 region has 11 residues. Material for sequencing was sorted CD4+, CD8+, or CD8+CD57+ T cells (not recorded which) from PBMCs. The clonotype comes from a human donor with aplastic anemia. J is TRBJ2-7 and V is TRBV20-1; the D is unclear. Here the CDR3 DNA reads TGCAGTGCTCCCGAAGATGGCGAGCAGTACTTC. Encoded protein: CSAPEDGEQYF.